This T cell receptor beta chain was captured by sequencing in a study of T-cell memory formation after mild COVID-19. Whole-study findings and limits: Memory cells collected pre-infection included some clones that later responded, suggesting cross-reactive memory joined.

TCRdb fed the 5' RACE reads into MiXCR, producing one record per CDR3 protein. The repertoire holds nearly 110,000 distinct CDR3 sequences, with approximately 13% as singletons. To note about this clonotype: Its antigen is unidentified.

Germline V gene lookup returns CDR1 SGHVS and CDR2 FNYEAQ. Germline trimming cut 5 bases from V and 1 base from J; bases unmatched to any gene: 13. The length of the CDR3 is 19 residues. This chain links TRBV7-6 with TRBJ2-2, with 10 positions matching TRBD2. The sample taken for sequencing was PBMCs or a T cell subset sorted from them (not recorded which). This sequence originates from an adult woman who had mild COVID-19 (a few samples of this study predate the infection). Cell type and time point are not known. The CDR3 DNA sequence: TGTGCCAGCAGCCTTGGGCGGGCTAGCGGGAGTAGGAACACCGGGGAGCTGTTTTTT. Amino acids: CASSLGRASGSRNTGELFF.